Listed here is a single TCR beta chain. Its antigen is as yet unknown. Constant-segment primers and 5'RACE yielded cDNA libraries for TCR alpha and TCR beta, each carrying sample barcodes and UMIs. TCRdb reprocessed the 5' RACE reads with MiXCR, giving one entry per CDR3 protein. The table has around 510,000 distinct CDR3 sequences, less than 25% seen once. This sample was taken from a study of T-cell memory formation after mild COVID-19. The CDR3 loop spans 13 amino acids. V dropped 8 bases and J dropped 4 bases, with 15 bases sitting between them. Germline CDR1 and CDR2: SEHNR and FQNEAQ (reference sequence). The study, taken as a whole, reports: Some clones that responded turned up in pre-infection memory, which suggests that cross-reactive memory joined in. Those CD4+ clones that contracted were mainly in CM and EM (CD8+ ones in EMRA).

This clonotype originated in an adult woman who had mild COVID-19 (a few samples of this study predate the infection). Cell type and time point are not known. The sample was PBMCs or a T cell subset sorted from them (not recorded which). The rearrangement uses TRBV7-9 and TRBJ2-7; the D gene is possibly TRBD1 (7 bases). As DNA, the CDR3 is TGTGCCAGCGCCAAGACAGGGAGGTACGAGCAGTACTTC. Translation: CASAKTGRYEQYF.